This entry lists 3 T cell receptor beta chains sequenced from one sample in a study of graft-versus-host responses after intestinal transplantation. The antigens of these receptors remain unknown. The table came from immunoSEQ multiplex PCR; TCRdb's copy has only in-frame clones and leaves some out. The table records tens of thousands of clones, about 94% of them present only once. This specimen consisted of unstimulated CD8+ T cells sorted from spleen or lymph node cells, obtained before intestinal transplant. Source of these receptors: a human donor who received an intestinal transplant.

On this clone: This same CDR3 is encoded by further DNA sequences in the sample. V usage is TRBV27 and J usage is TRBJ2-5; 11 bases match TRBD1. The germline gives CDR1 MNHEY, CDR2 SMNVEV (reference sequence). The CDR3 totals 14 residues. Losses at the gene ends were 3 bases for V and 5 bases for J; bases not matched to a gene: 2. The CDR3 loop is CASSLGQGGETQYF. As DNA, the CDR3 is TGTGCCAGCAGTTTGGGACAGGGGGGGGAGACCCAGTACTTC.

The chain recombines TRBV9 with TRBJ2-5; TRBD1 is a possible D gene (8 bases). The end of the DNA is better explained by TRBJ2-7, so the J call may be wrong. In germline, CDR1 is SGDLS, CDR2 YYNGEE. The CDR3 runs to 15 residues. The CDR3 is CASSPGGGGVYEQYF. DNA for the CDR3: TGTGCCAGCAGCCCAGGGGGCGGGGGAGTCTACGAGCAGTACTTC.

The rearrangement links TRBV6-5 to TRBJ1-1; 8 bases fit TRBD1. This CDR3 region has 14 residues. With 6 bases clipped from V and 1 base from J, the junction kept 4 bases outside the gene matches. CDR1 is MNHEY and CDR2 is SVGAGI in the germline V gene. CDR3 bases: TGTGCCAGCAGGGACCAGGGGGCGAACACTGAAGCTTTCTTT. Its translation: CASRDQGANTEAFF.